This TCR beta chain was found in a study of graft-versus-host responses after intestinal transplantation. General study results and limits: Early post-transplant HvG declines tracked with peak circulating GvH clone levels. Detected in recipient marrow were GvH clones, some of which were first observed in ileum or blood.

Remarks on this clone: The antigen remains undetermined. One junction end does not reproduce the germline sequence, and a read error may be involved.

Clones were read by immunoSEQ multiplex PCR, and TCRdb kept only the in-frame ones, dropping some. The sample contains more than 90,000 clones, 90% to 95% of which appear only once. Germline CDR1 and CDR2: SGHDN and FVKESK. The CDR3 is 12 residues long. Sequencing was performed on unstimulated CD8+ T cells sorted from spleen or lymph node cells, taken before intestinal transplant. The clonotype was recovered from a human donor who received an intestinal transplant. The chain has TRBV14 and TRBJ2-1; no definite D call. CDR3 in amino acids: CASRQGEYEQFF. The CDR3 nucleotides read TGTGCCAGCAGACAAGGAGAGTATGAGCAGTTCTTC.